A selection of T cell receptor beta chains follows, all from one sample in a study of OX40 agonist ivuxolimab in advanced cancers. Profiling relied on immunoSEQ multiplex PCR, and the TCRdb table lists in-frame clones only, not all of them. The profile shows roughly 86,000 clones, 90% of them singletons. Material: CD4+ or CD8+ T cells sorted from blood, obtained in a trial of the OX40 agonist ivuxolimab. The receptor set was obtained from an adult with an advanced solid tumor such as melanoma, head and neck, liver or kidney cancer. CDR3s include the opening cysteine and the closing phenylalanine or tryptophan. The D gene is left open where the match is weak. Rows give clone size only sometimes, using once, few, many, or a class for an expanded clone.

J | V | D | size | DNA | CDR3
TRBJ2-3 | TRBV30 | - | - | TGTGCCTGGAATTCCCCATCGCTCACAGATACGCAGTATTTT | CAWNSPSLTDTQYF
TRBJ2-1 | TRBV18 | TRBD2 | - | TGTGCCAGCTCACCCCCTAGCGGGACATACAATGAGCAGTTCTTC | CASSPPSGTYNEQFF
TRBJ2-7 | TRBV19 | TRBD2 | - | TGTGCCAGCGGGACTAGCGGGATTGCCGAGCAGTACTTC | CASGTSGIAEQYF
TRBJ1-4 | TRBV25-1 | - | many | TGTGCCAGCAGCCGGGTTGCAACTAATGAAAAACTGTTTTTT | CASSRVATNEKLFF
TRBJ2-3 | TRBV7-3 | - | - | TGTGCCAGCAGCCCCCTTCTCGCAGATACGCAGTATTTT | CASSPLLADTQYF
TRBJ2-1 | TRBV19 | TRBD2 | - | TGTGCCAGCAAATTAGCGGGAGGGCCTGATGAGCAGTTCTTC | CASKLAGGPDEQFF
TRBJ2-2 | TRBV2 | - | - | TGTGCCAGCAGTGAAGGGTGGCGGGGAGGGGGATCCGGGGAGCTGTTTTTT | CASSEGWRGGGSGELFF
TRBJ2-7 | TRBV7-8 | TRBD2 | - | TGTGCCAGCAGCCCAACAACGACTAGCTCTTCCTACGAGCAGTACTTC | CASSPTTTSSSYEQYF
TRBJ2-1 | TRBV2 | - | - | TGTGCCAGTAGCGGTAATGAGCAGTTCTTC | CASSGNEQFF
TRBJ1-5 | TRBV14 | - | - | TGTGCCAGCAGCCAAGCAGGGATAGGCCAGCCCCAGCATTTT | CASSQAGIGQPQHF
TRBJ2-5 | TRBV7-9 | - | - | TGTGCCAGCAGCTTCCTTGGGCAGGGAGTTTCCAAAGAGACCCAGTACTTC | CASSFLGQGVSKETQYF
TRBJ2-1 | TRBV7-9 | TRBD2 | - | TGTGCCAGCAGCCCCCGGACTAGCGGGAGGGTGTACAATGAGCAGTTCTTC | CASSPRTSGRVYNEQFF
TRBJ2-1 | TRBV28 | TRBD2 | once | TGTGCCAGCAGCGGGGGGGGTAGGGTCTACAATGAGCAGTTCTTC | CASSGGGRVYNEQFF
TRBJ2-6 | TRBV7-2 | - | - | TGTGCCAGCAGTTATAAGGGTTCTGGGGCCAACGTCCTGACTTTC | CASSYKGSGANVLTF
TRBJ2-1 | TRBV7-9 | - | - | TGTGCCAGCAGCTTACACGGCGGTAATGAGCAGTTCTTC | CASSLHGGNEQFF
TRBJ1-4 | TRBV19 | - | - | TGTGCCAGTAGCCGGCGGACAGTCGGCTATGAAAAACTGTTTTTT | CASSRRTVGYEKLFF
TRBJ2-2 | TRBV7-3 | - | - | TGTGCCAGCAGCTTGCCGGGACAAACGAACACCGGGGAGCTGTTTTTT | CASSLPGQTNTGELFF
TRBJ2-5 | TRBV28 | - | - | TGTGCCAGCAGAAGGGGTAACCCTGAGACCCAGTACTTC | CASRRGNPETQYF
TRBJ2-2 | TRBV7-8 | - | - | TGTGCCAGCAGCTTATCCGGCGGATGGGGAGGACACACCGGGGAGCTGTTTTTT | CASSLSGGWGGHTGELFF
TRBJ2-1 | TRBV7-2 | - | - | TGTGCCAGCAGCTTAACAGGACAAAGATACAATGAGCAGTTCTTC | CASSLTGQRYNEQFF
TRBJ2-3 | TRBV19 | - | - | TGTGCCAGTAGTATATACCCCGGGCGCACAGATACGCAGTATTTT | CASSIYPGRTDTQYF
TRBJ1-1 | TRBV30 | - | - | TGTGCCTGGAACACGAGGACACCTGAAGCTTTCTTT | CAWNTRTPEAFF
TRBJ2-5 | TRBV7-2 | - | - | TGTGCCAGCAGCTTAGTAGGTGTTGGTCGGGAGACCCAGTACTTC | CASSLVGVGRETQYF
TRBJ1-1 | TRBV14 | - | - | TGTGCCAGCAGCCCAACCGGGATCCGCACTGAAGCTTTCTTT | CASSPTGIRTEAFF
TRBJ2-2 | TRBV7-9 | - | - | TGTGCCAGCAGCTTATCGGGGAACACCGGGGAGCTGTTTTTT | CASSLSGNTGELFF
TRBJ2-7 | TRBV2 | - | - | TGTGCCAGCCGTGCCACAGGTCGGGAGCAGTACTTC | CASRATGREQYF
TRBJ2-1 | TRBV5-1 | - | - | TGCGCCAGCAGCTTGGGGCCATTGTACAATGAGCAGTTCTTC | CASSLGPLYNEQFF
TRBJ2-3 | TRBV18 | - | - | TGTGCCAGCTCACCTGACACAGATACGCAGTATTTT | CASSPDTDTQYF
TRBJ2-5 | TRBV2 | TRBD1 | - | TGTGCCAGCAGTGAAAGAGGGACAGGGGCCCAAGAGACCCAGTACTTC | CASSERGTGAQETQYF
TRBJ2-3 | TRBV4-1 | TRBD2 | - | TGCGCCAGCAGCCAAGCGGCTAGCGGGGGCACAGATACGCAGTATTTT | CASSQAASGGTDTQYF
TRBJ2-3 | TRBV6-1 | - | - | TGTGCCAGCAGTAGGACCACAGATACGCAGTATTTT | CASSRTTDTQYF
TRBJ1-1 | TRBV29-1 | TRBD1 | - | TGCAGCGTTCCGGGACAGGGGGTGAACACTGAAGCTTTCTTT | CSVPGQGVNTEAFF
TRBJ2-7 | TRBV7-8 | - | - | TGTGCCAGCAGCTTTAATATTGGCGGCTCCTACGAGCAGTACTTC | CASSFNIGGSYEQYF
TRBJ2-1 | TRBV18 | TRBD1 | - | TGTGCCAGCTCACCCTCTCGCAGGGGGTTTGCCAATGAGCAGTTCTTC | CASSPSRRGFANEQFF
TRBJ1-1 | TRBV2 | TRBD1 | - | TGTGCCAGCAGTGGAACAGGGGATACTGAAGCTTTCTTT | CASSGTGDTEAFF
TRBJ1-4 | TRBV20-1 | - | - | TGCAGTGGCCTGGGGGGTGAAAAACTGTTTTTT | CSGLGGEKLFF
TRBJ2-1 | TRBV28 | TRBD2 | - | TGTGCCAGCAGTATACCAGCGGGGATGGGCAATGAGCAGTTCTTC | CASSIPAGMGNEQFF
TRBJ2-1 | TRBV7-3 | - | - | TGTGCCAGCAGTTCAGGGTCGGAGCAGTTCTTC | CASSSGSEQFF
TRBJ2-5 | TRBV11-1 | TRBD1 | - | TGTGCCAGCAGCCCAGGGACAGCTCAAGAGACCCAGTACTTC | CASSPGTAQETQYF
TRBJ2-7 | TRBV6-6 | TRBD2 | - | TGTGCCAGCAGTTACGGGGCTAGCGGTTCCTACGAGCAGTACTTC | CASSYGASGSYEQYF
TRBJ2-3 | TRBV7-2 | TRBD2 | - | TGTGCCAGCAGCTTAGTAGGCGGGGGGGCAGGGGCCGATACGCAGTATTTT | CASSLVGGGAGADTQYF
TRBJ2-7 | TRBV5-4 | - | - | TGTGCCAGCAGCCCCGCCTCGGACGGACGCCCCGGGGAGCAGTACTTC | CASSPASDGRPGEQYF
TRBJ2-4 | TRBV30 | TRBD1 | - | TGTGCCTGGAGTGTTCAGGGGGCGACCAAAAACATTCAGTACTTC | CAWSVQGATKNIQYF
TRBJ2-7 | TRBV7-2 | - | - | TGTGCCAGCAGCTTAGTGGTTTTCGAGCAGTACTTC | CASSLVVFEQYF
TRBJ2-5 | TRBV10-3 | TRBD1 | - | TGTGCCATCAGTGAGTGGGACAGAGGTACATGGCAAGAGACCCAGTACTTC | CAISEWDRGTWQETQYF
TRBJ2-1 | TRBV19 | - | - | TGTGCCAGTAGCCCGACAGGGACTTCCTACAATGAGCAGTTCTTC | CASSPTGTSYNEQFF
TRBJ1-1 | TRBV5-8 | - | few | TGTGCCAGCAGCCTCCGGAGGGACCTCATGAACACTGAAGCTTTCTTT | CASSLRRDLMNTEAFF
TRBJ2-2 | TRBV7-9 | - | once | TGTGCCAGCAGCTTAGCTGAGAGCACCGGGGAGCTGTTTTTT | CASSLAESTGELFF
TRBJ2-3 | TRBV5-1 | TRBD2 | - | TGCGCCAGCAGACTCTCTAGCGGGACTAGCACAGATACGCAGTATTTT | CASRLSSGTSTDTQYF
TRBJ2-1 | TRBV27 | - | - | TGTGCCAGCAGTTTATCCAGCGGGCCCTACAATGAGCAGTTCTTC | CASSLSSGPYNEQFF
TRBJ1-1 | TRBV6-1 | - | - | TGTGCCAGCAGTGAAACACGGTGGGGCAGACTGAACACTGAAGCTTTCTTT | CASSETRWGRLNTEAFF